This T cell receptor beta chain originates from a study of T-cell memory formation after mild COVID-19. For the study at large: Across donors, TCR clusters were largely donor specific. The study, taken as a whole, reports: Clones contracting day 15 to 85 were balanced CD4/CD8; later expanders leaned CD4+. In pre-infection memory, a portion of responding clones appeared, which suggested that cross-reactive memory joined.

TCRdb re-analysed the 5' RACE reads in MiXCR, keeping a single row per CDR3 protein. Of about 560,000 distinct CDR3 sequences in the sample, roughly 17% are singletons; the top ten hold just over 8%. This clonotype was recorded a few times. Its antigen is not known. The germline gives CDR1 SGHRS, CDR2 YFSETQ. With 3 bases removed from V and 5 bases from J, the gap between germline ends came to 12 bases. The CDR3 is made up of 13 amino acids. The TCR sequence derives from an adult woman who had mild COVID-19 (a few samples of this study predate the infection). Cell type and time point are not known. V is TRBV5-1 and J is TRBJ2-7; no clear D gene. The sample consisted of PBMCs or a T cell subset sorted from them (not recorded which). The chain's CDR3 is CASSSPVSHEQYF. CDR3 sequence (DNA): TGCGCCAGCAGCTCACCAGTTAGCCACGAGCAGTACTTC.